Following are 11 T cell receptor beta chains from one sample sequenced in a study of T cells in localized non-small cell lung cancer. Libraries were prepared by immunoSEQ multiplex PCR; TCRdb keeps only in-frame clonotypes and omits some of them. Found here are 450 to 500 clones, roughly 23% of them singletons; the top ten hold 25% to 35%. This sample comprised normal lung tissue next to the tumor, obtained before any cancer treatment. All receptors derive from an older female donor with stage II squamous cell lung carcinoma.

The chain joins TRBV15 to TRBJ2-1, with TRBD2 matching over 7 bases. The CDR3 totals 16 residues. V lost 0 bases, J lost 8 bases, and 10 bases stayed unmatched. Germline V gene data show CDR1 as LNHNV and CDR2 as YYDKDF (reference sequence). The CDR3 DNA is TGTGCCACCAGCAGAGAAAGGTCTAGCGGAGAAGATGAGCAGTTCTTC. It translates to CATSRERSSGEDEQFF.

There are a few counts of this clone. The chain uses TRBV6-8 and TRBJ2-1; 13 nucleotides align to TRBD2. CDR3 size: 20 residues. Trimming took 1 base from V and 7 from J; bases not matched to a gene: 16. Per the germline V gene, CDR1 is MNHGY and CDR2 is SAAAGT. This CDR3 reads CASSYYYRTSGSASGNEQFF. Here the CDR3 DNA reads TGTGCCAGCAGTTACTACTATCGGACTAGCGGGAGCGCTAGTGGAAATGAGCAGTTCTTC.

In its sample, this clone was seen a few times. The rearrangement links TRBV11-3 to TRBJ1-5; no reliable D call. Germline assignment: CDR1 SGHNT and CDR2 YENEEA. The CDR3 length is 15 residues. Trimming took 3 bases from V and 2 from J, leaving 11 bases between them. Here the CDR3 DNA reads TGTGCCAGCAGCTTGCGGGTGGTGGGCAATCAGCCCCAGCATTTT. It is translated as CASSLRVVGNQPQHF.

This clone is large (0.1 to 1%) by share. The rearrangement joins TRBV6-8 to TRBJ2-1, with D perhaps TRBD1 (6 bases). The CDR3 extends over 12 amino acids. Germline-derived CDR1 and CDR2 are MNHGY and SAAAGT. With 8 bases removed from V and 3 bases from J, the gap between germline ends came to 8 bases. In DNA form, the CDR3 reads TGTGCCAGCGGGGGCTTCTACAATGAGCAGTTCTTC. Its translation is CASGGFYNEQFF.

Only a few counts were recorded for this clone. The chain recombines TRBV18 with TRBJ2-2; D gene ambiguous. The CDR3 is made up of 12 amino acids. The germline CDR1 and CDR2 sequences are KGHSH and LQKENI. Trimming pared 6 bases from V and 1 base from J, leaving 3 bases between. The CDR3 here is CASSRNTGELFF. CDR3 nucleotides: TGTGCCAGCTCGAGGAACACCGGGGAGCTGTTTTTT.

The chain joins TRBV18 to TRBJ2-2, with unresolved D. With 0 bases removed from V and 3 bases from J, the gap between germline ends came to 8 bases. CDR3 size: 15 residues. Germline assignment: CDR1 KGHSH and CDR2 LQKENI. The CDR3 reads CASSPPLGYTGELFF. CDR3 coding DNA: TGTGCCAGCTCACCACCGTTAGGGTACACCGGGGAGCTGTTTTTT.

This chain connects TRBV11-3 to TRBJ1-1; no clear D gene. Trimming took 5 bases from V and 5 from J, leaving 18 bases between them. Germline lookup yields CDR1 SGHNT and CDR2 YENEEA. The CDR3 runs to 15 residues. The CDR3, as DNA: TGTGCCAGCAGCCAAGTTCTTGGGGAGGGAACTGAAGCTTTCTTT. As protein: CASSQVLGEGTEAFF.

The rearrangement links TRBV6-1 to TRBJ1-1, with 8 positions matching TRBD1. Germline V gene sequence: CDR1 MNHNS, CDR2 SASEGT. The CDR3 contains 13 residues. J was trimmed by 10 bases and V by 0 bases; bases with no gene match: 4. The DNA of the CDR3 is TGTGCCAGCAGTGAAGCGGACAGGGCAGGAGCTTTCTTT. Translation: CASSEADRAGAFF.

This clone was detected a few times. This chain joins TRBV6-8 and TRBJ2-2; 8 positions match TRBD2. CDR3 length equals 16 residues. Per germline, CDR1 MNHGY and CDR2 SAAAGT. V shed 0 bases and J 1 base; nucleotides not matched to a gene: 1. As DNA, the CDR3 is TGTGCCAGCAGTTACTCGGCGGGGGGGAACACCGGGGAGCTGTTTTTT. It translates to CASSYSAGGNTGELFF.

The chain employs TRBV12-5 and TRBJ1-2, with 8 bases aligning to TRBD1. V was clipped by 1 base and J by 5 bases; unmatched bases: 0. The germline V gene encodes CDR1 LGHNT and CDR2 FRNRAP. CDR3 length: 13 residues. This CDR3 reads CASGLGTGYGYTF. In DNA, the CDR3 is TGTGCTAGTGGTTTGGGGACAGGGTATGGCTACACCTTC.

The CDR3 DNA follows: TGTGCCTGGACCCTAGCGGGAGAGAACGAGCAGTACTTC. Its translation is CAWTLAGENEQYF. The chain carries TRBV30 and TRBJ2-7, with 10 bases aligning to TRBD2. This CDR3 contains 13 residues. Per the germline V gene, CDR1 is GTSNPN and CDR2 is SVGIG (reference sequence). Trimming removed 4 bases from V and 5 bases from J; junction bases left unmatched: 5. Variable domain in full (rest from reference TRBV30 and TRBJ2-7): SQTIHQWPATLVQPVGSPLSLECTVEGTSNPNLYWYRQAAGRGLQLLFYSVGIGQISSEVPQNLSASRPQDRQFILSSKKLLLSDSGFYLCAWTLAGENEQYFGPGTRLTVT.